This T cell receptor (beta chain) comes out of a study of shared clonotypes between healthy human individuals. Libraries were prepared by immunoSEQ multiplex PCR; TCRdb keeps only in-frame clonotypes and omits some of them. The sample shows some 360,000 clones, roughly 80% of them seen only once. As concerns this clone: Its antigen is unknown.

CDR1 is SGHRS and CDR2 is YFSETQ in the germline V gene. This CDR3 has 19 amino acids. After removal of 0 bases from V and 0 bases from J, the junction contained 11 bases not matched to a gene. The authors divided CD4+ cells into CD45RA+ naive and CD45RA-negative memory subsets. Study observations and caveats: Among non-shared clonotypes, generation probabilities were lower than among those shared by all four donors.

V usage is TRBV5-1 and J usage is TRBJ2-1; 8 positions agree with TRBD2. Sample: memory CD4+ T cells sorted from blood. Subset: CD45RA-negative fraction. This receptor was identified in a man aged 30-40 years in good health. The CDR3 spells CASSLANSGRTISYNEQFF. The CDR3 DNA follows: TGCGCCAGCAGCTTGGCCAACAGCGGGAGAACCATCTCCTACAATGAGCAGTTCTTC.